A single T cell receptor (beta chain) is shown here with its context. The CDR3 loop spans 13 amino acids. V trimming: 7 bases; J trimming: 10 bases; junction bases outside the gene matches: 6. The data stem from a study of blood T cells in healthy people across ages. A second 7 to 11 cycle PCR used barcoded and J-beta primers. Each CDR3 protein gets one entry after TCRdb re-called the 5' RACE reads with MiXCR. The sample shows about a million distinct CDR3 sequences, roughly 51% of them seen only once. The source of this sequence is a woman aged 55-70 years in good health. Sequencing was done on a sample of blood. V and J are TRBV12-3 or TRBV12-4 and TRBJ2-4; 11 bases align to TRBD1. CDR3 in amino acids: CASTGTGGYIQYF. In nucleotides, the CDR3 is TGTGCCAGCACTGGGACAGGGGGATATATTCAGTACTTC.